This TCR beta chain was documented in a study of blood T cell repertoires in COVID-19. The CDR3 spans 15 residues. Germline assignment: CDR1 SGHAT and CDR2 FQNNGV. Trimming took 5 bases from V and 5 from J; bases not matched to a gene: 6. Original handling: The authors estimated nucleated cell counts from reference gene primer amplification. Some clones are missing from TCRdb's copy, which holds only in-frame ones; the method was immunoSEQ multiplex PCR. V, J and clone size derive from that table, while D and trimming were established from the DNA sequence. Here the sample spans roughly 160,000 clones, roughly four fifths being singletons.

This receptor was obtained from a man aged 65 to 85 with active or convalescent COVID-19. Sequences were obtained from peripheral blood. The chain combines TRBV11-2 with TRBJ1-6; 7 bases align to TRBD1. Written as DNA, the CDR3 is TGTGCCAGCAGCCGGTGGGGACAGAATAATTCACCCCTCCACTTT. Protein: CASSRWGQNNSPLHF.